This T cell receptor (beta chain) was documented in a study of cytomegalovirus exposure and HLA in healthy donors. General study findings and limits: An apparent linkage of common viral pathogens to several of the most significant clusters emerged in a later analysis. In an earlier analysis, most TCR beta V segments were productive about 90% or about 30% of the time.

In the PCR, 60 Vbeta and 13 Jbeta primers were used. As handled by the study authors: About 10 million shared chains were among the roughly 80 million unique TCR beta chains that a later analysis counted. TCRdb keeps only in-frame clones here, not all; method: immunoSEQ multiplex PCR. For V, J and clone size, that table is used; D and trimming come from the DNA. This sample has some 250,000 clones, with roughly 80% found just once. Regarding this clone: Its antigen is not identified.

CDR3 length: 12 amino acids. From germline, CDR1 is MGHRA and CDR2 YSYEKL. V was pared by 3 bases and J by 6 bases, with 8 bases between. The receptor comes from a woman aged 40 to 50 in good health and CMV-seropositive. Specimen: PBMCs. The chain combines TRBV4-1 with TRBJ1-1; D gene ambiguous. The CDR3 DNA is TGCGCCAGCAGCCATGAGGAGGCTGAAGCTTTCTTT. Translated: CASSHEEAEAFF.